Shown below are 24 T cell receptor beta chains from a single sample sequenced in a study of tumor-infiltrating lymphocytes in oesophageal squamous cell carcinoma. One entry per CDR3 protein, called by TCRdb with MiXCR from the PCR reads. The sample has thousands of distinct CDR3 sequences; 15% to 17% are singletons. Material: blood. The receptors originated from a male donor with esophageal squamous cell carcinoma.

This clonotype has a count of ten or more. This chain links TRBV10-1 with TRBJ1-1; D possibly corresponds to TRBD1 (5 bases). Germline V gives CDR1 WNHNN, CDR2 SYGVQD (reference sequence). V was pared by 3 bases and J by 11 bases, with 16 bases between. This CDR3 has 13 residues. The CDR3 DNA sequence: TGCGCCAGCAGTGAACAAACGCAGGGTTTGGCTTTCTTT. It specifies CASSEQTQGLAFF.

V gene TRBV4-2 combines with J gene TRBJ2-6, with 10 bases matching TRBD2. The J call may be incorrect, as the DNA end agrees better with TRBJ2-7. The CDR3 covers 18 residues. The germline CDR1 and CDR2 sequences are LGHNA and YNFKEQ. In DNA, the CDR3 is TGTGCCAGCAGCCCCTCCCTCTTAGCGGGGGGCCAGGGGTACGAGCAGTACTTC. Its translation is CASSPSLLAGGQGYEQYF.

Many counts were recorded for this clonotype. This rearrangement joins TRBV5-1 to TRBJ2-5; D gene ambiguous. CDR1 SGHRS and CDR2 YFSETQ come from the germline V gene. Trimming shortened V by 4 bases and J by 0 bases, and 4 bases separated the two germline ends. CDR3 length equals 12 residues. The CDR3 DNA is TGCGCCAGCAGCAGGAACCAAGAGACCCAGTACTTC. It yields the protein CASSRNQETQYF.

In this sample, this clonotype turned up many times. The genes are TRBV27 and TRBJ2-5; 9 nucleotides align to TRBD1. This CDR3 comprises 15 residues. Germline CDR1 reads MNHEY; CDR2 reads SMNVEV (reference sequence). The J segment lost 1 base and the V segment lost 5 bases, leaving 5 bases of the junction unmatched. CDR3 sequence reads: CASSLDRGRQETQYF. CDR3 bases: TGTGCCAGCAGTCTGGACAGGGGCCGCCAAGAGACCCAGTACTTC.

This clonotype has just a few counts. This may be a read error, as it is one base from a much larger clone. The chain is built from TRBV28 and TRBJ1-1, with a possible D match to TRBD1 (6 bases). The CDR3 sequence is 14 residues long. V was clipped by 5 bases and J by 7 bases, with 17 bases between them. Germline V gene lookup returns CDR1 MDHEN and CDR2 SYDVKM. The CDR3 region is CASSPLSGVGEAFF. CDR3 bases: TGTGCCAGCAGTCCCCTTTCAGGGGTGGGTGAAGCTTTCTTT.

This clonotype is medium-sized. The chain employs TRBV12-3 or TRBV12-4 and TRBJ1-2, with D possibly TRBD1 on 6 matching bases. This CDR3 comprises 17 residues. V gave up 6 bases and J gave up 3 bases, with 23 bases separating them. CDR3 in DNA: TGTGCCAGCAGGAAGAGACAGGAGGAACGTCTTCACTATGGCTACACCTTC. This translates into CASRKRQEERLHYGYTF.

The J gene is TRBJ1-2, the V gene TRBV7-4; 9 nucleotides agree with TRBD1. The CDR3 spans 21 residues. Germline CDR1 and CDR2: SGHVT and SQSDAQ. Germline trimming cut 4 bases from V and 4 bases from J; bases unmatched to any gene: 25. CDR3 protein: CASSSPLRRGERGQGPYGYTF. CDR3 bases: TGTGCCAGCAGCTCACCCCTGCGGAGGGGGGAGAGGGGACAGGGTCCCTATGGCTACACCTTC.

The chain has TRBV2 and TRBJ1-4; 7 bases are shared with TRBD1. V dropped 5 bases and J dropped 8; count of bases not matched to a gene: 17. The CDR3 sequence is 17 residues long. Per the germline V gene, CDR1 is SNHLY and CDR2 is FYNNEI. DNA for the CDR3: TGTGCCAGCAGTCGTAGGGTTGCCGGGACAGTGGGGGAAAAACTGTTTTTT. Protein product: CASSRRVAGTVGEKLFF.

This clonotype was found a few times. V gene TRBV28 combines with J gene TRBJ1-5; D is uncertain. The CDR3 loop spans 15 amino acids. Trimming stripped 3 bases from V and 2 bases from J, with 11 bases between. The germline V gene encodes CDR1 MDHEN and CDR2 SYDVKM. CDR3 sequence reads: CASSFTSRRNQPQHF. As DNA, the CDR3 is TGTGCCAGCAGTTTTACCAGTCGTCGCAATCAGCCCCAGCATTTT.

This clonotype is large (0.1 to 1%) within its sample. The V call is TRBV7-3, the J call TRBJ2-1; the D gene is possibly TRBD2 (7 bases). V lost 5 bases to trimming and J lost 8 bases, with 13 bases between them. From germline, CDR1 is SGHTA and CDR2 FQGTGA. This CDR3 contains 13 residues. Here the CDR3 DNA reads TGTGCCAGCAGCCTGGGGGGGGCCGATGAGCAGTTCTTC. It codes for CASSLGGADEQFF.

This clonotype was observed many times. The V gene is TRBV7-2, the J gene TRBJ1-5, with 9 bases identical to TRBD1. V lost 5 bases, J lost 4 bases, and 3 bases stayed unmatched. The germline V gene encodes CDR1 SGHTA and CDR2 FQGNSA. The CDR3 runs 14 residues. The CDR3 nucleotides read TGTGCCAGCAGCCCGACAGGGGGAAATCAGCCCCAGCATTTT. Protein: CASSPTGGNQPQHF. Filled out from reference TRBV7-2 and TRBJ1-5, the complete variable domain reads GAGVSQSPSNKVTEKGKDVELRCDPISGHTALYWYRQSLGQGLEFLIYFQGNSAPDKSGLPSDRFSAERTGGSVSTLTIQRTQQEDSAVYLCASSPTGGNQPQHFGDGTRLSIL.

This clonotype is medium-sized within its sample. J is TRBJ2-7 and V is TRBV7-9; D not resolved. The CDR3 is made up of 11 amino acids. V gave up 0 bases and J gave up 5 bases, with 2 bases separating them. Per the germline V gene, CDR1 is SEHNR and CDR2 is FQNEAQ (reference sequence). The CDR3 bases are TGTGCCAGCAGCTTAGCGGACGAGCAGTACTTC. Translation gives CASSLADEQYF.

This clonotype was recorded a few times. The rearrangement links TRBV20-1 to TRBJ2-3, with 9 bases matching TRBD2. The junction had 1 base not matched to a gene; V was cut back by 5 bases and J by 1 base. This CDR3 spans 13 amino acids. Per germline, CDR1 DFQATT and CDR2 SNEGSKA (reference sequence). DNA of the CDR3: TGCAGTGCTGCTAGCGGGGGCACAGATACGCAGTATTTT. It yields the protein CSAASGGTDTQYF.

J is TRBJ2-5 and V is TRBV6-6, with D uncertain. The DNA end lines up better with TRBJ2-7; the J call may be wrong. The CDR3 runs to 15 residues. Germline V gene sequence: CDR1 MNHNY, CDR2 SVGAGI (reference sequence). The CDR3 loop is CASSYWPSSVGEQYF. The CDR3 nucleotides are TGTGCCAGCAGTTACTGGCCTTCAAGTGTCGGCGAGCAGTACTTC.

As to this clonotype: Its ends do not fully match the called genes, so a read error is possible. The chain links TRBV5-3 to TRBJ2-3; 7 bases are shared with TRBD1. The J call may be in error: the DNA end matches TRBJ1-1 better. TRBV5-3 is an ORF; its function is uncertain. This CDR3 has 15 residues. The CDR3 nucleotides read TGTGCCAGCAGCTGGGCGGGACAGATGAACACTGAAGCTTTCTTT. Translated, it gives CASSWAGQMNTEAFF.

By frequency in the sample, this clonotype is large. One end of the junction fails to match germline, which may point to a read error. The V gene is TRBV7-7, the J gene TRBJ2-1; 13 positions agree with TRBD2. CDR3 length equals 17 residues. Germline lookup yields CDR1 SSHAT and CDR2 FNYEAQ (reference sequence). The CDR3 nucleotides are TGTGCTAGCAGCTTAGAAGGGGGGACTAGCGGGGTCAATGAGCAGTTCTTC. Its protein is CASSLEGGTSGVNEQFF.

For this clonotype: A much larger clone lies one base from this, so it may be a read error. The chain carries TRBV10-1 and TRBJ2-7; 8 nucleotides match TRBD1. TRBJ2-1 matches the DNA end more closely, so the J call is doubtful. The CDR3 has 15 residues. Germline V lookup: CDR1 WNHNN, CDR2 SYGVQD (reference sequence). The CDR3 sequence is CASSDGTGRSAEQFF. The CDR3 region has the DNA TGCGCCAGCAGTGACGGGACAGGTAGATCTGCCGAGCAGTTCTTC.

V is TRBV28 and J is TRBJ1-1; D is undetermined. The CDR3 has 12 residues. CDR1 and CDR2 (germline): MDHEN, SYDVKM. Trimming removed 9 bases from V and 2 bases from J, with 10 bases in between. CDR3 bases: TGTGCCAGTCAAACAGCCAACACTGAAGCTTTCTTT. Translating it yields CASQTANTEAFF.

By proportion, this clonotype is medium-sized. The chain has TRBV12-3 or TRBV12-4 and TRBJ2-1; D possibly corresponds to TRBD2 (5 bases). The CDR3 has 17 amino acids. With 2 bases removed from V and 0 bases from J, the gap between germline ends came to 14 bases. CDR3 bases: TGTGCCAGCAGTTTATTTGGGGAGCCGAGCTCCTACAATGAGCAGTTCTTC. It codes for CASSLFGEPSSYNEQFF.

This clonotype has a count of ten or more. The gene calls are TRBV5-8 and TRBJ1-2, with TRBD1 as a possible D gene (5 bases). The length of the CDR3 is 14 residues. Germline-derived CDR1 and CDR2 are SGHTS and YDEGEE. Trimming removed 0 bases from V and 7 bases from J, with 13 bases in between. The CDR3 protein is CASSLGVRGAGYTF. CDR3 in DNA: TGTGCCAGCAGCTTGGGAGTCCGTGGGGCTGGCTACACCTTC.

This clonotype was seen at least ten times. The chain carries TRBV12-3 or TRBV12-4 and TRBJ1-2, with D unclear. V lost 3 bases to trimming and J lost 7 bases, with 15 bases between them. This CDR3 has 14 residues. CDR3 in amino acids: CASSFDPGISGYTF. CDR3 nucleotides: TGTGCCAGCAGTTTCGATCCGGGGATTAGTGGCTACACCTTC.

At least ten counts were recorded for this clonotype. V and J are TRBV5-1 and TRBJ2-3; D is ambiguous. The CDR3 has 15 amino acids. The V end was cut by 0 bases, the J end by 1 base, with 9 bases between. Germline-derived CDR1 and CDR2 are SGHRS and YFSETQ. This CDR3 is CASSLAGQRTDTQYF. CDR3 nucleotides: TGCGCCAGCAGCTTGGCTGGCCAGCGCACAGATACGCAGTATTTT.

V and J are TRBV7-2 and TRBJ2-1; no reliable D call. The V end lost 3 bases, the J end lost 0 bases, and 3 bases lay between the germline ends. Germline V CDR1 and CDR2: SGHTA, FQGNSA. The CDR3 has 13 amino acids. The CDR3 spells CASSLASYNEQFF. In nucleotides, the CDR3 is TGTGCCAGCAGCTTGGCCTCCTACAATGAGCAGTTCTTC.

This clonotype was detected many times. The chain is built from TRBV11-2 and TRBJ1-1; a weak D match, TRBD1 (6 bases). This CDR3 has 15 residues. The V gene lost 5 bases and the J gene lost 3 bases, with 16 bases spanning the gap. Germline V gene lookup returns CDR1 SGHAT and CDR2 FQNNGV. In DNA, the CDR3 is TGTGCCAGCAGCCTCATCCTACAGGGTCACACTGAAGCTTTCTTT. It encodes CASSLILQGHTEAFF.